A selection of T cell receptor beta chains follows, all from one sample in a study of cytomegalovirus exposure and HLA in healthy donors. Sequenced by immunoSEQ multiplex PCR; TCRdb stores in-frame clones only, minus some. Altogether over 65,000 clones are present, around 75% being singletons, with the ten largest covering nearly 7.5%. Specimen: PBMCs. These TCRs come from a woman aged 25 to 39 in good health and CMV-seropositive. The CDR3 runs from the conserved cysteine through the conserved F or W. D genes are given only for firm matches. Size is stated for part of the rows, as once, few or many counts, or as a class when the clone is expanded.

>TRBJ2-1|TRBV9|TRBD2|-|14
CASSKREGSNEQFF
TGTGCCAGCAGCAAGCGGGAGGGGAGCAATGAGCAGTTCTTC
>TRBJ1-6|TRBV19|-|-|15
CASSIVRGGHSPLHF
TGTGCCAGTAGTATAGTGAGAGGAGGCCATTCACCCCTCCACTTT
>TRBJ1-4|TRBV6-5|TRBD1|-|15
CASSANRGANEKLFF
TGTGCCAGCAGCGCCAACAGGGGAGCTAATGAAAAACTGTTTTTT
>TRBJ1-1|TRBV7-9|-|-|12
CASSPEGSRAFF
TGTGCCAGCAGCCCGGAGGGTTCGCGGGCTTTCTTT
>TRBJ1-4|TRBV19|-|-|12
CASKGTREKLFF
TGTGCCAGCAAGGGGACAAGGGAAAAACTGTTTTTT
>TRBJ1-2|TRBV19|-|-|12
CASSGVSYGYTF
TGTGCCAGTAGCGGGGTGAGCTATGGCTACACCTTC
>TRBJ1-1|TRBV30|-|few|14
CAWKGPPSNTEAFF
TGTGCCTGGAAGGGGCCTCCGTCGAACACTGAAGCTTTCTTT
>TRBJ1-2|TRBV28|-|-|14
CASNLRQLGGGYTF
TGTGCCAGCAACCTTCGACAGCTTGGAGGGGGCTACACCTTC
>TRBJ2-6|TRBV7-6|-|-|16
CASSLLGGSGANVLTF
TGTGCCAGCAGTCTTCTCGGGGGTTCTGGGGCCAACGTCCTGACTTTC
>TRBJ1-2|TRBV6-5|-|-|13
CASRRGGSVGYTF
TGTGCCAGCAGACGAGGTGGATCCGTGGGCTACACCTTC
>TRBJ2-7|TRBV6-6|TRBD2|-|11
CAGGDRGEQYF
TGTGCCGGGGGGGATAGAGGCGAGCAGTACTTC
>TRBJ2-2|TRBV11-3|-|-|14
CASSLDRITGELFF
TGTGCCAGCAGCTTAGACAGGATTACCGGGGAGCTGTTTTTT
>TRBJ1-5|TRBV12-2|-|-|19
CASRFGATGARFQGPQQHF
TGTGCAAGTCGCTTCGGGGCGACAGGCGCGAGGTTCCAAGGGCCCCAACAGCATTTT
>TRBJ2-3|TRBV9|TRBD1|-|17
CASSVRTGGMGTDTQYF
TGTGCCAGCAGCGTAAGGACAGGGGGTATGGGCACAGATACGCAGTATTTT
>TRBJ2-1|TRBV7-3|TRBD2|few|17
CASSKNRGSRSYNEQFF
TGTGCCAGCAGCAAAAACCGCGGGAGCCGCTCCTACAATGAGCAGTTCTTC
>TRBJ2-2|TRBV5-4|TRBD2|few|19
CASSDSGSWPELNTGELFF
TGTGCCAGCAGCGATAGCGGGAGCTGGCCCGAACTTAACACCGGGGAGCTGTTTTTT
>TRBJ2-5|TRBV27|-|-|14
CASMGQGLGGAQYF
TGTGCCAGCATGGGCCAAGGACTGGGTGGGGCCCAGTACTTC
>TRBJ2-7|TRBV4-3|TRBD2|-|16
CASTSRLAGTTTMRYF
TGCGCCAGCACCTCACGCCTAGCGGGCACTACGACTATGCGGTACTTC
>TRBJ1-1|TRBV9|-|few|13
CASSVELNTEAFF
TGTGCCAGCAGCGTAGAGCTGAACACTGAAGCTTTCTTT
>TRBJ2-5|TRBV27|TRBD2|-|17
CASSLRGRTSGRETQYF
TGTGCCAGCAGTCTCAGGGGGCGGACTAGCGGGAGAGAGACCCAGTACTTC
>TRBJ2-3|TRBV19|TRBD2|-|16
CASSILAGASTDTQYF
TGTGCCAGTAGTATACTAGCGGGAGCTAGCACAGATACGCAGTATTTT
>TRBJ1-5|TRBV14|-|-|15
CASSQPQALNQPQHF
TGTGCCAGCAGCCAACCGCAGGCCCTAAATCAGCCCCAGCATTTT
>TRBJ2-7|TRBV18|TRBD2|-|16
CASSPLQGGRMYEQYF
TGTGCCAGCTCACCACTCCAAGGCGGGAGGATGTACGAGCAGTACTTC
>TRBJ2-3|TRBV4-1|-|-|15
CASSPDRDLRDTQYF
TGCGCCAGCAGCCCCGACCGGGACTTAAGGGATACGCAGTATTTT